The 17 T cell receptor beta chains listed next were all sequenced from one sample in a study of cytomegalovirus exposure and HLA in healthy donors. Amplification used 60 Vbeta primers and 13 Jbeta primers. Libraries were prepared by immunoSEQ multiplex PCR; TCRdb keeps only in-frame clonotypes and omits some of them. This table has nearly 110,000 clones, roughly 82% appearing once. Specimen: PBMCs. The receptor set was obtained from a man aged 30 to 39 in good health and CMV-seropositive.

The chain uses TRBV5-6 and TRBJ1-4; the D is unclear. V was cut by 1 base and J by 13 bases, with 14 bases left in between. This CDR3 is 13 amino acids long. CDR1 and CDR2 from the germline V gene are SGHDT and YYEEEE. For the CDR3, the DNA is TGTGCCAGCAGCTTGACAGAAGGTCAAAGACTGTTTTTT. It encodes CASSLTEGQRLFF.

The chain has TRBV5-4 and TRBJ2-5; D not certain. The V and J ends lost 0 bases and 0 bases respectively, with 9 bases between them. The CDR3 has 15 residues. The V gene's germline CDR1 is SGHNT and CDR2 YYREEE (reference sequence). The CDR3 spells CASSLGGLYQETQYF. In DNA form, the CDR3 reads TGTGCCAGCAGCTTGGGCGGCTTGTACCAAGAGACCCAGTACTTC.

In this sample, this clone turned up once. The CDR3 DNA reads TGTGCCAGCAGCTCACAGGGTCCCTACAATGAGCAGTTCTTC. It specifies CASSSQGPYNEQFF. The chain combines TRBV5-6 with TRBJ2-1, with TRBD1 as a possible D gene (6 bases). Trimming pared 3 bases from V and 2 bases from J, leaving 9 bases between. This CDR3 is 14 amino acids long. The germline V gene has CDR1 SGHDT and CDR2 YYEEEE. The complete variable domain, with remaining parts taken from reference TRBV5-6 and TRBJ2-1, reads DAGVTQSPTHLIKTRGQQVTLRCSPKSGHDTVSWYQQALGQGPQFIFQYYEEEERQRGNFPDRFSGHQFPNYSSELNVNALLLGDSALYLCASSSQGPYNEQFFGPGTRLTVL.

V is TRBV27 and J is TRBJ1-6; the match to TRBD1 covers 9 bases. V lost 4 bases and J lost 10; bases outside the gene matches: 2. The V gene's germline CDR1 is MNHEY and CDR2 SMNVEV (reference sequence). CDR3 length: 13 amino acids. DNA of the CDR3: TGTGCCAGCAGTTCAGGACAGGGGTCACCCCTCCACTTT. This encodes CASSSGQGSPLHF.

V gene TRBV4-1 combines with J gene TRBJ1-2; 12 bases are a match to TRBD1. CDR3 length equals 19 residues. V dropped 0 bases and J dropped 8; count of bases not matched to a gene: 16. Germline V gene lookup returns CDR1 MGHRA and CDR2 YSYEKL. The CDR3 sequence: CASSQDPLSGTGGIWGYTF. CDR3 coding DNA: TGCGCCAGCAGCCAAGATCCTTTATCCGGGACAGGGGGCATATGGGGCTACACCTTC.

This chain connects TRBV18 to TRBJ1-1, with TRBD1 matching over 11 bases. The CDR3 is 15 residues long. With 2 bases clipped from V and 5 bases from J, the junction kept 4 bases outside the gene matches. The germline V gene encodes CDR1 KGHSH and CDR2 LQKENI. The CDR3 nucleotides are TGTGCCAGCTCACCAATCGGGACAGGGGGGACTGAAGCTTTCTTT. Translating gives CASSPIGTGGTEAFF.

The V and J genes are TRBV28 and TRBJ1-1, with 7 bases aligning to TRBD1. The CDR3 sequence is 17 residues long. Germline CDR1 is MDHEN and CDR2 is SYDVKM. The junction had 15 bases not matched to a gene; V was cut back by 5 bases and J by 3 bases. CDR3 sequence (DNA): TGTGCCAGCAGTCCCGTGGGACTCTCACAGGGGTACACTGAAGCTTTCTTT. It specifies CASSPVGLSQGYTEAFF.

V and J are TRBV10-3 and TRBJ2-5; 11 nucleotides align to TRBD2. Per germline, CDR1 ENHRY and CDR2 SYGVKD. The CDR3 runs to 14 residues. J was trimmed by 2 bases and V by 8 bases; bases with no gene match: 4. DNA for the CDR3: TGTGCCATCCGGACTAGCGGGCTTCAAGAGACCCAGTACTTC. It translates to CAIRTSGLQETQYF.

This clone has just a few counts. J is TRBJ1-3 and V is TRBV9; D not resolved. Germline CDR1 and CDR2: SGDLS and YYNGEE. V was shortened by 4 bases and J by 1 base, with 9 bases between the two germline ends. The CDR3 contains 14 residues. The DNA of the CDR3 is TGTGCCAGCAGCTCAACCTATTCTGGAAACACCATATATTTT. Protein product: CASSSTYSGNTIYF.

This sequence joins TRBV19 and TRBJ1-2, with a tentative D call TRBD1 (5 bases). Germline-derived CDR1 and CDR2 are LNHDA and SQIVND (reference sequence). V lost 3 bases to trimming and J lost 0 bases, with 14 bases between them. The length of the CDR3 is 16 residues. The CDR3 loop reads CASSIQAGETNYGYTF. The CDR3, as DNA: TGTGCCAGTAGTATCCAAGCGGGGGAAACTAACTATGGCTACACCTTC.

This clone was recorded a few times. The V and J genes are TRBV10-3 and TRBJ1-1; 8 bases fit TRBD1. The germline V gene encodes CDR1 ENHRY and CDR2 SYGVKD. J was trimmed by 7 bases and V by 3 bases; bases with no gene match: 31. The CDR3 covers 22 residues. The CDR3 sequence is CAISETSGRSDRGIPSSGEAFF. DNA for the CDR3: TGTGCCATCAGTGAAACGTCAGGTAGGAGCGACAGGGGTATTCCATCGTCGGGTGAAGCTTTCTTT.

The chain recombines TRBV6-5 with TRBJ2-7, with D possibly matching TRBD2 (6 bases). V shed 8 bases and J shed 2 bases, with 13 bases lying between them. The CDR3 has 13 amino acids. Germline V gene data show CDR1 as MNHEY and CDR2 as SVGAGI. CDR3 sequence (DNA): TGTGCCAGCTTCACTAGCCGTACCTACGAGCAGTACTTC. Translating it yields CASFTSRTYEQYF.

V and J are TRBV5-1 and TRBJ1-1; possibly TRBD1 for D (5 bases). V gave up 0 bases and J gave up 1 base, with 13 bases separating them. Germline V gene lookup returns CDR1 SGHRS and CDR2 YFSETQ. CDR3 length: 16 residues. The DNA of the CDR3 is TGCGCCAGCAGCTTGGCGGCGACAGAAAGGAACACTGAAGCTTTCTTT. It translates to CASSLAATERNTEAFF. The entire variable domain, with the rest obtained from reference TRBV5-1 and TRBJ1-1, is as follows: KAGVTQTPRYLIKTRGQQVTLSCSPISGHRSVSWYQQTPGQGLQFLFEYFSETQRNKGNFPGRFSGRQFSNSRSEMNVSTLELGDSALYLCASSLAATERNTEAFFGQGTRLTVV.

V and J are TRBV4-2 and TRBJ1-4; D uncertain. The length of the CDR3 is 14 residues. CDR1 LGHNA and CDR2 YNFKEQ come from the germline V gene. Between the trimmed V and J ends, which lost 2 bases and 6 bases, there was a span of 10 bases. Written as DNA, the CDR3 is TGTGCCAGCAGCCAATCCCTCCTAGATGAAAAACTGTTTTTT. Protein sequence: CASSQSLLDEKLFF.

The chain recombines TRBV18 with TRBJ2-5; 10 bases are a match to TRBD1. The CDR3 consists of 14 residues. V lost 3 bases to trimming and J lost 5 bases; unmatched junction nucleotides: 3. CDR1 is KGHSH and CDR2 is LQKENI in the germline V gene. The CDR3 DNA reads as TGTGCCAGCTCACCCGGGACAGGGGTGGAGACCCAGTACTTC. Its translation is CASSPGTGVETQYF. The complete variable domain, with remaining parts taken from reference TRBV18 and TRBJ2-5, reads NAGVMQNPRHLVRRRGQEARLRCSPMKGHSHVYWYRQLPEEGLKFMVYLQKENIIDESGMPKERFSAEFPKEGPSILRIQQVVRGDSAAYFCASSPGTGVETQYFGPGTRLLVL.

This clone appeared a few times. The chain recombines TRBV5-5 with TRBJ2-5, with 10 bases matching TRBD2. The CDR3 is made up of 15 amino acids. Germline CDR1 reads SGHKS; CDR2 reads YYEKEE (reference sequence). With 2 bases clipped from V and 4 bases from J, the junction kept 5 bases outside the gene matches. The CDR3 region is CASSLSSGGGETQYF. The CDR3 nucleotides are TGTGCCAGCAGCTTATCCAGCGGGGGGGGAGAGACCCAGTACTTC.

The rearrangement joins TRBV5-4 to TRBJ2-5, with 8 bases fitting TRBD2. The DNA end favors TRBJ2-7, so the J call may be wrong. The germline CDR1 and CDR2 sequences are SGHNT and YYREEE (reference sequence). CDR3 size: 16 residues. The CDR3 region is CASSLDAGGPTYEQYF. CDR3 nucleotides: TGTGCCAGCAGCTTGGATGCGGGGGGCCCTACCTACGAGCAGTACTTC.